Listed below are T cell receptor beta chains from one sample, sequenced in a study of cytomegalovirus exposure and HLA in healthy donors. Clones were sequenced by immunoSEQ multiplex PCR, and TCRdb holds only the in-frame ones, with some missing. The repertoire holds under 130,000 clones, with approximately 86% as singletons. The sequencing input was PBMCs. These receptors originate from a woman aged 18-29 years in good health and CMV-seropositive. The CDR3 runs from the conserved cysteine through the conserved F or W. The order of the fields is clone size, V gene, D gene, J gene, CDR3 protein, CDR3 DNA. D genes are given only for firm matches. Only part of the rows carry a size: once, few, many, or a class if the clone is expanded.

size: once; V: TRBV27; D: -; J: TRBJ2-7; CDR3: CASSLVRGKGEQYF; DNA: TGTGCCAGCAGTTTAGTTCGGGGGAAAGGCGAGCAGTACTTC
size: -; V: TRBV19; D: -; J: TRBJ1-3; CDR3: CASSSRAEGDGNTIYF; DNA: TGTGCCAGTAGTTCCAGGGCGGAGGGCGACGGAAACACCATATATTTT
size: -; V: TRBV6-5; D: TRBD1; J: TRBJ1-4; CDR3: CASSYSDRNEKLFF; DNA: TGTGCCAGCAGTTACTCGGACAGGAATGAAAAACTGTTTTTT
size: -; V: TRBV4-1; D: TRBD2; J: TRBJ2-3; CDR3: CASSQERERIDTQYF; DNA: TGCGCCAGCAGCCAAGAGCGGGAGAGGATAGATACGCAGTATTTT
size: -; V: TRBV5-1; D: TRBD2; J: TRBJ2-1; CDR3: CASSLLEKSVAGGPIIIF; DNA: TGCGCCAGCAGCTTGCTCGAAAAATCGGTAGCGGGAGGCCCCATTATAATCTTC
size: -; V: TRBV10-3; D: TRBD1; J: TRBJ1-3; CDR3: CAIMTGPGNTIYF; DNA: TGTGCCATCATGACAGGGCCTGGAAACACCATATATTTT
size: -; V: TRBV28; D: TRBD2; J: TRBJ2-5; CDR3: CASSWGSGREETQYF; DNA: TGTGCCAGCAGTTGGGGGAGCGGGAGGGAGGAGACCCAGTACTTC
size: -; V: TRBV2; D: -; J: TRBJ2-7; CDR3: CASSVESYEQYF; DNA: TGTGCCAGCAGTGTGGAGTCCTACGAGCAGTACTTC
size: once; V: TRBV7-9; D: -; J: TRBJ2-3; CDR3: CASEASSTDTQYF; DNA: TGTGCCAGCGAGGCTTCTAGCACAGATACGCAGTATTTT
size: -; V: TRBV27; D: TRBD1; J: TRBJ2-7; CDR3: CASSYSGTGFYEQYF; DNA: TGTGCCAGCAGTTACTCCGGGACAGGGTTTTACGAGCAGTACTTC
size: once; V: TRBV10-2; D: TRBD1; J: TRBJ1-3; CDR3: CASRTGAGNTIYF; DNA: TGCGCCAGCAGGACAGGGGCTGGAAACACCATATATTTT
size: -; V: TRBV5-4; D: TRBD2; J: TRBJ2-1; CDR3: CASSLRTSGGSYNEQFF; DNA: TGTGCCAGCAGCCTCCGGACTAGCGGGGGATCCTACAATGAGCAGTTCTTC
size: -; V: TRBV7-6; D: TRBD2; J: TRBJ2-5; CDR3: CASSIEGRGDQETQYF; DNA: TGTGCCAGCAGCATTGAAGGACGGGGGGATCAAGAGACCCAGTACTTC
size: -; V: TRBV28; D: TRBD1; J: TRBJ2-7; CDR3: CASSLGTDYEQYF; DNA: TGTGCCAGCAGTTTAGGGACAGACTACGAGCAGTACTTC
size: -; V: TRBV9; D: TRBD2; J: TRBJ2-1; CDR3: CASSVFVRGANNEQFF; DNA: TGTGCCAGCAGCGTATTCGTGCGGGGGGCAAACAATGAGCAGTTCTTC
size: -; V: TRBV6-6; D: -; J: TRBJ1-1; CDR3: CASSQGTEAFF; DNA: TGTGCCAGCAGTCAGGGCACTGAAGCTTTCTTT
size: -; V: TRBV18; D: TRBD2; J: TRBJ2-7; CDR3: CASSPRLAGGLSYEQYF; DNA: TGTGCCAGCTCACCACGTCTAGCGGGGGGGCTCTCCTACGAGCAGTACTTC
size: -; V: TRBV15; D: TRBD2; J: TRBJ2-7; CDR3: CATSRDRLAGVDYEQYF; DNA: TGTGCCACCAGCAGAGATCGACTAGCGGGAGTAGACTACGAGCAGTACTTC
size: -; V: TRBV9; D: -; J: TRBJ2-3; CDR3: CASSSGLMFTDTQYF; DNA: TGTGCCAGCAGCTCTGGACTGATGTTCACAGATACGCAGTATTTT
size: once; V: TRBV15; D: TRBD1; J: TRBJ1-2; CDR3: CATSQTGFYGYTF; DNA: TGTGCCACCAGTCAGACAGGGTTCTATGGCTACACCTTC
size: -; V: TRBV5-1; D: -; J: TRBJ1-4; CDR3: CASRISGTLGEKLFF; DNA: TGCGCCAGCAGAATCTCCGGGACATTGGGTGAAAAACTGTTTTTT
size: -; V: TRBV7-6; D: TRBD1; J: TRBJ1-1; CDR3: CASSLGAGGTEAFF; DNA: TGTGCCAGCAGCTTAGGTGCAGGGGGCACTGAAGCTTTCTTT
size: few; V: TRBV25-1; D: -; J: TRBJ1-2; CDR3: CASSLFLEGTNGYTF; DNA: TGTGCCAGCAGTCTTTTTTTGGAGGGGACGAATGGCTACACCTTC
size: -; V: TRBV15; D: TRBD2; J: TRBJ2-7; CDR3: CATSRVGGGSSYEQYF; DNA: TGTGCCACCAGCAGAGTAGGTGGCGGGAGCTCCTACGAGCAGTACTTC
size: -; V: TRBV9; D: -; J: TRBJ2-5; CDR3: CASSPRLIQETQYF; DNA: TGTGCCAGCAGCCCAAGACTAATCCAAGAGACCCAGTACTTC
size: few; V: TRBV18; D: TRBD1; J: TRBJ1-5; CDR3: CASSHRDRGQGQPQHF; DNA: TGTGCCAGCTCACACCGGGACAGGGGGCAGGGACAGCCCCAGCATTTT
size: -; V: TRBV7-9; D: TRBD1; J: TRBJ2-7; CDR3: CASITSGTGDHEQYF; DNA: TGTGCCAGCATAACCTCCGGAACAGGGGATCACGAGCAGTACTTC
size: -; V: TRBV7-6; D: TRBD1; J: TRBJ1-1; CDR3: CASSLQWGRDSSHRGEAFF; DNA: TGTGCCAGCAGCCTCCAGTGGGGTCGGGACAGTTCCCACCGGGGTGAAGCTTTCTTT
size: -; V: TRBV7-9; D: TRBD2; J: TRBJ2-7; CDR3: CASSLSSSGIYEQYF; DNA: TGTGCCAGCAGCTTAAGTTCGAGCGGGATCTACGAGCAGTACTTC
size: -; V: TRBV9; D: TRBD1; J: TRBJ1-2; CDR3: CASSAEDRAYGYTF; DNA: TGTGCCAGCAGCGCCGAGGACAGGGCCTATGGCTACACCTTC
size: -; V: TRBV19; D: -; J: TRBJ1-2; CDR3: CASSIAAAREGVFYTF; DNA: TGTGCCAGTAGTATAGCCGCCGCAAGGGAGGGGGTCTTCTACACCTTC